Given below is one T cell receptor (beta chain) in context. Its antigen is unidentified. Universal primer sites and UMIs were introduced during 5'RACE template-switching synthesis of TCR cDNA. A single record per CDR3 protein comes from TCRdb applying MiXCR to the 5' RACE reads. The sample lists some 350,000 distinct CDR3 sequences, roughly 4.3% seen once, with roughly 26% in the top ten. These data are taken from a study of T cells after yellow fever vaccination. The study, taken as a whole, reports: High-abundance clonotypes from the bulk population could contaminate FACS-sorted repertoires. Post-booster reappearance was seen for most primary-vaccination clones (just over 95% CD4, roughly 88% CD8). On re-exposure, the response was weaker but peaked faster, at day 5 versus 15.

This CDR3 has 14 residues. Between the trimmed V and J ends, which lost 6 bases and 1 base, there was a span of 10 bases. This specimen consisted of PBMCs, obtained 5 days after the yellow fever booster vaccination. This sequence was found in a man younger than 35 who received the YFV17D yellow fever vaccine. V and J are TRBV12-3 or TRBV12-4 and TRBJ1-5, with D possibly TRBD1 on 6 matching bases. The CDR3 nucleotides read TGTGCCAGCAGCCAACAGGGAAGCAATCAGCCCCAGCATTTT. Protein sequence: CASSQQGSNQPQHF.